The source of this T cell receptor beta chain is a study of T cells expressing NK-cell markers. With the 5' RACE reads reprocessed, TCRdb shows one record per CDR3 protein and no DNA. This listing includes roughly 420,000 distinct CDR3 sequences. In germline, CDR1 is MGHDK, CDR2 SYGVNS. This CDR3 is built from 18 residues. The specimen sequenced was blood T cells: a sorted CD56 or NKG2C T cell subset, CD4+ or CD8+ T cells, or bulk PBMC T cells (not recorded which). This clonotype originated in a woman between 18 and 70 years old in good health. This chain joins TRBV25-1 and TRBJ2-2; TCRdb reports TRBD1, a call that lacks DNA to check it against. This chain's CDR3 is CASSEYWTGALNTGELFF.